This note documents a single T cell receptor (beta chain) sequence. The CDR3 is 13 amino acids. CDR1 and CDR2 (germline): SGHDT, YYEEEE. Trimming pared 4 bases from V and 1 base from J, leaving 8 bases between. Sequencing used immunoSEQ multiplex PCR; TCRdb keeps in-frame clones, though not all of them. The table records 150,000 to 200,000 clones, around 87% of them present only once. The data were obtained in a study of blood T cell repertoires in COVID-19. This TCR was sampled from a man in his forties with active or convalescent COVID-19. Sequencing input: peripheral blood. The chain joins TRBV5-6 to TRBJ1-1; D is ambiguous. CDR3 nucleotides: TGTGCCAGCAGCCTGACACGGAACACTGAAGCTTTCTTT. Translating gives CASSLTRNTEAFF.